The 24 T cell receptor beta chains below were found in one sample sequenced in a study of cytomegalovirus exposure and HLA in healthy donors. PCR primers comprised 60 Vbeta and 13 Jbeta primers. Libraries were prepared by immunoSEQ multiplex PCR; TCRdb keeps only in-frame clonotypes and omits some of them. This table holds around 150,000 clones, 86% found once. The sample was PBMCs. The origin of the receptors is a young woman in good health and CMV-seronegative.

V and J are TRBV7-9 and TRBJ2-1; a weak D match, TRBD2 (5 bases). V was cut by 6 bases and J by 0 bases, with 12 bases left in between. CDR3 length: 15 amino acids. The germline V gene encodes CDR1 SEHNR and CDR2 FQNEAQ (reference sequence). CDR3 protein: CASSRTGFSYNEQFF. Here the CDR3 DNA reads TGTGCCAGCAGTCGGACGGGGTTCTCCTACAATGAGCAGTTCTTC.

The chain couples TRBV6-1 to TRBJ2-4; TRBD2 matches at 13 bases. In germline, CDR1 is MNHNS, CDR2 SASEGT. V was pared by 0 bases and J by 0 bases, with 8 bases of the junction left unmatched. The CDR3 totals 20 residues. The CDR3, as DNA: TGTGCCAGCAGTGAAGCGGGACTAGCGGGGACTCGTTTAGCCAAAAACATTCAGTACTTC. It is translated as CASSEAGLAGTRLAKNIQYF.

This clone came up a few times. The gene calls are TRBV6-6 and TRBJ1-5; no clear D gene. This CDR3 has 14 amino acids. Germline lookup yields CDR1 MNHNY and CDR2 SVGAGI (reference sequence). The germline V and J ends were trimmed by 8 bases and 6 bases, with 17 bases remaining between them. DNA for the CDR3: TGTGCCAGCTGCCCCACGGGGAATGGTCAGCCCCAGCATTTT. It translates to CASCPTGNGQPQHF.

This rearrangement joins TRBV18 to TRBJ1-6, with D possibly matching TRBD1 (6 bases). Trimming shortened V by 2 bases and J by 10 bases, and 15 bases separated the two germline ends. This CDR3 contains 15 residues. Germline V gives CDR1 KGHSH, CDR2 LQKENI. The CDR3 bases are TGTGCCAGCTCACCAGACCGGCCAGGGGAATCACCCCTCCACTTT. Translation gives CASSPDRPGESPLHF.

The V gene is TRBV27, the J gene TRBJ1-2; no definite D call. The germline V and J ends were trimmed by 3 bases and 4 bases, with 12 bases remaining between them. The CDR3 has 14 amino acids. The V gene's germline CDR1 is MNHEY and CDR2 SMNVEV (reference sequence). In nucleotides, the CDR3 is TGTGCCAGCAGTTTTTCGAACAGCGGCTATGGCTACACCTTC. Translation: CASSFSNSGYGYTF.

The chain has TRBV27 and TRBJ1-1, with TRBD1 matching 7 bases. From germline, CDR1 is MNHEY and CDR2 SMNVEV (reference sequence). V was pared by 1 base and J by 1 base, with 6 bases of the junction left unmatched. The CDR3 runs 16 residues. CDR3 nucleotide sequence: TGTGCCAGCAGTTTATATTCAGGGGGAGGGAACACTGAAGCTTTCTTT. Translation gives CASSLYSGGGNTEAFF.

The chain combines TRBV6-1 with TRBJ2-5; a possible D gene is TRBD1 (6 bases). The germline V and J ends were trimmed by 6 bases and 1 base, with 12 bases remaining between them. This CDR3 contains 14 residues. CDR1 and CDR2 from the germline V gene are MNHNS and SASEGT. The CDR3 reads CASSEQGRQETQYF. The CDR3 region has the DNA TGTGCCAGCAGCGAACAGGGTCGCCAAGAGACCCAGTACTTC.

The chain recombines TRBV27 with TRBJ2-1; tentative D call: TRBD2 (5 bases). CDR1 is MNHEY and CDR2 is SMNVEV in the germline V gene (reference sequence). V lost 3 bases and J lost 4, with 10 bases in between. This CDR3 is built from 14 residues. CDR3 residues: CASSFSRDYNEQFF. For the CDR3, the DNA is TGTGCCAGCAGTTTTTCGAGGGATTACAATGAGCAGTTCTTC.

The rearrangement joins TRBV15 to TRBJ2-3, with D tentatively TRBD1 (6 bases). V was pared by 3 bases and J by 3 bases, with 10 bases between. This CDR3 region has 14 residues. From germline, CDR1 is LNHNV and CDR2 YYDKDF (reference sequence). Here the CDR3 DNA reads TGTGCCACCAGCAGTCAGCAGGGGACAGATACGCAGTATTTT. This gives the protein CATSSQQGTDTQYF. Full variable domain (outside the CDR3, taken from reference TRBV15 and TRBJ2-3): DAMVIQNPRYQVTQFGKPVTLSCSQTLNHNVMYWYQQKSSQAPKLLFHYYDKDFNNEADTPDNFQSRRPNTSFCFLDIRSPGLGDTAMYLCATSSQQGTDTQYFGPGTRLTVL.

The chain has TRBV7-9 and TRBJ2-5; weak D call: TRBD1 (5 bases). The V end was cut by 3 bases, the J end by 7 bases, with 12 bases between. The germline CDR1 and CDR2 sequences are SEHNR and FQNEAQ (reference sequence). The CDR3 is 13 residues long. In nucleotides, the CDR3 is TGTGCCAGCAGCTTTGTAGGGGTGGGGACCCAGTACTTC. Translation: CASSFVGVGTQYF. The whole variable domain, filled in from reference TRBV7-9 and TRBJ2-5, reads DTGVSQNPRHKITKRGQNVTFRCDPISEHNRLYWYRQTLGQGPEFLTYFQNEAQLEKSRLLSDRFSAERPKGSFSTLEIQRTEQGDSAMYLCASSFVGVGTQYFGPGTRLLVL.

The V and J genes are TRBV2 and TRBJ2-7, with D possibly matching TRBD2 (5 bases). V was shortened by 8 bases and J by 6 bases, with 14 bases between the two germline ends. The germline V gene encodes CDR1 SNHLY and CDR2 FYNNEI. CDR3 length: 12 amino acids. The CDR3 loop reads CASLPGLSEQYF. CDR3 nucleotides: TGTGCCAGCTTACCGGGGTTAAGCGAGCAGTACTTC.

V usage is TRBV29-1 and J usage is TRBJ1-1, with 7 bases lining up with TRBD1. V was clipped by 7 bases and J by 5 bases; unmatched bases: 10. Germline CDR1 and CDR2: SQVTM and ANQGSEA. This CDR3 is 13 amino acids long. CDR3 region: CSALDRASTEAFF. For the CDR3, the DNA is TGCAGCGCCTTAGACAGGGCTTCTACTGAAGCTTTCTTT.

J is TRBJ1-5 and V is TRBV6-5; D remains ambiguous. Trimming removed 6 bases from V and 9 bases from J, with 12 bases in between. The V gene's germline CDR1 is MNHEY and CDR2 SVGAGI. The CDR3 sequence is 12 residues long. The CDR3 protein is CASRRWPGPQHF. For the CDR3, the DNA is TGTGCCAGCAGGAGATGGCCGGGGCCCCAGCATTTT.

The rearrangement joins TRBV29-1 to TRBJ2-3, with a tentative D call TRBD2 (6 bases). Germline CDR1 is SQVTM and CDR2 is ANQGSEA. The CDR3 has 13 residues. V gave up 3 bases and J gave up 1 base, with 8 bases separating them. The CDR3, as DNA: TGCAGCGTTGAGCGGGATCGCACAGATACGCAGTATTTT. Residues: CSVERDRTDTQYF.

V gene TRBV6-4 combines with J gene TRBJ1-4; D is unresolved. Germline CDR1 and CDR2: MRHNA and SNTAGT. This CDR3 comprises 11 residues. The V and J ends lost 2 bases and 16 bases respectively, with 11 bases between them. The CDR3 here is CASSDARIRFF. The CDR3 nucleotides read TGTGCCAGCAGTGACGCGCGGATTAGGTTTTTT.

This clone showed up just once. CDR3 coding DNA: TGTGCCAGCAGCGGTCTCGGACAGTCGATCTCTGGAAACACCATATATTTT. Its protein product is CASSGLGQSISGNTIYF. V gene TRBV7-9 combines with J gene TRBJ1-3, with a tentative D call TRBD1 (6 bases). The CDR3 consists of 17 residues. Looked up from germline, CDR1 is SEHNR and CDR2 is FQNEAQ (reference sequence). The V gene lost 5 bases and the J gene lost 0 bases, with 17 bases spanning the gap.

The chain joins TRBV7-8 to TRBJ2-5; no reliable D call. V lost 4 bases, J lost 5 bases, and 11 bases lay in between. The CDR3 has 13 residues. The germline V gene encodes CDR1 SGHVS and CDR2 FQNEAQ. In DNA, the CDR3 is TGTGCCAGCAGCTCATCTCACGGGGAGACCCAGTACTTC. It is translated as CASSSSHGETQYF. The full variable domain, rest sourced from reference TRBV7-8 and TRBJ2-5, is GAGVSQSPRYKVAKRGQDVALRCDPISGHVSLFWYQQALGQGPEFLTYFQNEAQLDKSGLPSDRFFAERPEGSVSTLKIQRTQQEDSAVYLCASSSSHGETQYFGPGTRLLVL.

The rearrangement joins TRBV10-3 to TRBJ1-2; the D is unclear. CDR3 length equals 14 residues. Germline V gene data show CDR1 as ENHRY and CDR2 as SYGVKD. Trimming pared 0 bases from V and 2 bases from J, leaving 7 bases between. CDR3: CAISESRANYGYTF. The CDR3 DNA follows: TGTGCCATCAGTGAGTCGAGGGCGAACTATGGCTACACCTTC.

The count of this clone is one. The CDR3 is CASSPGTGGGKTEAFF. The DNA for the CDR3 is TGTGCCAGCAGCCCCGGGACAGGGGGGGGAAAGACTGAAGCTTTCTTT. The chain links TRBV7-9 to TRBJ1-1, with TRBD1 matching over 11 bases. CDR1 is SEHNR and CDR2 is FQNEAQ in the germline V gene (reference sequence). Losses at the gene ends were 5 bases for V and 5 bases for J; bases not matched to a gene: 10. The length of the CDR3 is 16 residues.

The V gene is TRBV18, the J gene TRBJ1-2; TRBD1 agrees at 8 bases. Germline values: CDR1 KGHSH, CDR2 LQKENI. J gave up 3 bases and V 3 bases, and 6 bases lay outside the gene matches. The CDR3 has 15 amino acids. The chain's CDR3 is CASSPGQGKDYGYTF. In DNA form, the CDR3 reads TGTGCCAGCTCACCCGGACAGGGTAAAGACTATGGCTACACCTTC.

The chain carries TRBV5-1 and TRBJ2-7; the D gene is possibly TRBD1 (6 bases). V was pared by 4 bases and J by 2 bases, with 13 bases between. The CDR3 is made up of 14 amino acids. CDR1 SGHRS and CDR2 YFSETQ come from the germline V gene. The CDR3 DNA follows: TGCGCCAGCAGCCGGACAGATTATACCTACGAGCAGTACTTC. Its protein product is CASSRTDYTYEQYF.

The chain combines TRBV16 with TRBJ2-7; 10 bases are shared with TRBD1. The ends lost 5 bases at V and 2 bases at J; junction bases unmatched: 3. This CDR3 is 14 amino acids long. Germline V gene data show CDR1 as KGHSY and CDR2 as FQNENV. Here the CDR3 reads CASSAGQGAYEQYF. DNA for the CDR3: TGTGCCAGCAGCGCTGGACAGGGGGCCTACGAGCAGTACTTC.

CDR3 in amino acids: CASSLGQGVKGGEKLFF. The CDR3 DNA reads as TGTGCCAGCAGCTTGGGACAGGGGGTGAAAGGGGGTGAAAAACTGTTTTTT. This chain connects TRBV7-7 to TRBJ1-4; TRBD1 aligns across 11 bases. The CDR3 loop spans 17 amino acids. V dropped 3 bases and J dropped 7; count of bases not matched to a gene: 10. Germline V gives CDR1 SSHAT, CDR2 FNYEAQ (reference sequence).

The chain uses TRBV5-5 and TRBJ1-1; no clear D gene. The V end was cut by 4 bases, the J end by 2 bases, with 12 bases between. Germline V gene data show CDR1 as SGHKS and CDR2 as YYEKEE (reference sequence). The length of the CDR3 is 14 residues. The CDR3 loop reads CASSRVQANTEAFF. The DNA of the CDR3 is TGTGCCAGCAGCCGCGTTCAGGCTAACACTGAAGCTTTCTTT.